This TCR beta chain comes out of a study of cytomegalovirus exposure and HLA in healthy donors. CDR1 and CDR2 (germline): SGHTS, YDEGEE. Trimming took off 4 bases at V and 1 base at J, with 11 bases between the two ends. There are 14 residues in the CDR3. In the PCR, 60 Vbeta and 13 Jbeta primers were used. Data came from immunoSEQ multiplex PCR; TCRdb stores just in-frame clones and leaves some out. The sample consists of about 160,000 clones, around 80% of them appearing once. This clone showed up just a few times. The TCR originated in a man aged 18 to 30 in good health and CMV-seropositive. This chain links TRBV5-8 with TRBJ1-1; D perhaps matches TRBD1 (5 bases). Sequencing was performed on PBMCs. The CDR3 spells CASSARTQNTEAFF. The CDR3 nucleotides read TGTGCCAGCAGCGCCCGGACACAGAACACTGAAGCTTTCTTT.